A single T cell receptor beta chain is shown here with its context. Authors' methods: Amplification with reference gene primers provided the estimates of nucleated cell counts. TCRdb keeps only in-frame clones here, not all; method: immunoSEQ multiplex PCR. V and J calls and clone size are copied from that table; D and trimming were computed from the DNA. The table has about 140,000 clones, 75% to 80% seen once; the top ten hold about 9.4%. This record belongs to a study of blood T cell repertoires in COVID-19. The length of the CDR3 is 12 residues. V was clipped by 4 bases and J by 6 bases, with 7 bases between them. Germline V gene data show CDR1 as LNHDA and CDR2 as SQIVND (reference sequence).

This chain uses TRBV19 with TRBJ1-5; D gene uncertain. The sequenced sample was peripheral blood. This clonotype was sampled from a woman aged 45-60 years with active or convalescent COVID-19. This chain's CDR3 is CASSKLLQPQHF. In DNA form, the CDR3 reads TGTGCCAGTAGTAAACTTCTTCAGCCCCAGCATTTT.